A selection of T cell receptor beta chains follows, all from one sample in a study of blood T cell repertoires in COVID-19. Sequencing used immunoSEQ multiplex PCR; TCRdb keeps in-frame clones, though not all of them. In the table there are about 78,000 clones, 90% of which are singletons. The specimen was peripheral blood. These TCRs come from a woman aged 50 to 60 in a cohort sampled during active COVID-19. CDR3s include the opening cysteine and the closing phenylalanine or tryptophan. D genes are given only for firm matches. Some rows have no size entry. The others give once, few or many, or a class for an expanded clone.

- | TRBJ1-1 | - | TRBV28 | CASSSPIQAFF | TGTGCCAGCAGTTCCCCCATTCAGGCTTTCTTT
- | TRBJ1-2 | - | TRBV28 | CASSLGSGYGYTF | TGTGCCAGCAGTTTAGGGAGTGGCTATGGCTACACCTTC
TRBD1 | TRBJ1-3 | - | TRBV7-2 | CASSSWTGGGNTIYF | TGTGCCAGCAGCTCCTGGACAGGGGGAGGAAACACCATATATTTT
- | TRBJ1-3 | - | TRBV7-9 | CASHSEGGVGNTIYF | TGTGCCAGCCACTCGGAAGGAGGGGTCGGAAACACCATATATTTT
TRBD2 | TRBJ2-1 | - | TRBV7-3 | CASSLGSLVLAGGSEQFF | TGTGCCAGCAGCTTAGGCTCCCTTGTATTAGCGGGAGGAAGTGAGCAGTTCTTC
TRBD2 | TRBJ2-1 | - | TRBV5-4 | CASSFVGLGDNEQFF | TGTGCCAGCAGCTTCGTCGGACTAGGGGATAATGAGCAGTTCTTC
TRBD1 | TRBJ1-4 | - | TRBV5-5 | CASSLASRGSDEKLFF | TGTGCCAGCAGCTTGGCCAGCAGGGGGAGTGATGAAAAACTGTTTTTT
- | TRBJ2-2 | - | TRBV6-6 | CASRIQLASNTGELFF | TGTGCCAGCAGGATTCAGCTAGCGTCGAACACCGGGGAGCTGTTTTTT
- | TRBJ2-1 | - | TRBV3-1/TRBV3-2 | CASSQGPAGPTYNEQFF | TGTGCCAGCAGCCAGGGCCCAGCGGGTCCGACCTACAATGAGCAGTTCTTC
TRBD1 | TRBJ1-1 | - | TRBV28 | CASRAGQGDTEAFF | TGTGCCAGCAGGGCGGGACAGGGAGATACTGAAGCTTTCTTT
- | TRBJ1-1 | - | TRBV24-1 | CATSDRKAGKTEAFF | TGTGCCACCAGTGATCGTAAGGCGGGGAAGACTGAAGCTTTCTTT
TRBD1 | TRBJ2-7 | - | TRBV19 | CASSISQGYEQYF | TGTGCCAGTAGTATCTCACAGGGGTACGAGCAGTACTTC
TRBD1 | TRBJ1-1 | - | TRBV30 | CACGQGNTEAFF | TGTGCCTGCGGACAGGGGAACACTGAAGCTTTCTTT
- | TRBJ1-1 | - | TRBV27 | CASSLVGHSNTEAFF | TGTGCCAGCAGTTTAGTGGGGCATTCGAACACTGAAGCTTTCTTT
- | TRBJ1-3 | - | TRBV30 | CAWSSDTPGNTIYF | TGTGCCTGGAGTTCGGACACACCTGGAAACACCATATATTTT
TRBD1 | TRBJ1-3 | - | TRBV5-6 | CASSSGTGIGLTRGNTIYF | TGTGCCAGCAGCTCGGGGACAGGGATAGGACTGACAAGAGGAAACACCATATATTTT
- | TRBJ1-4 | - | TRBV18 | CASSPRATNEKLFF | TGTGCCAGCTCACCGAGGGCAACTAATGAAAAACTGTTTTTT
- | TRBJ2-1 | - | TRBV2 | CASTPVMSRSDNEQFF | TGTGCCAGCACTCCCGTCATGTCCCGGTCGGACAATGAGCAGTTCTTC
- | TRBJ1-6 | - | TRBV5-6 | CASSLTLITGRNSPLHF | TGTGCCAGCAGCTTGACGCTCATTACAGGACGGAATTCACCCCTCCACTTT
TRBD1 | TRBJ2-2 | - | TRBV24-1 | CATHGQGNTGELFF | TGTGCCACCCACGGACAGGGCAACACCGGGGAGCTGTTTTTT
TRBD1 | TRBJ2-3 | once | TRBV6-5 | CASSYGTGGTDTQYF | TGTGCCAGCAGTTACGGTACAGGGGGCACAGATACGCAGTATTTT
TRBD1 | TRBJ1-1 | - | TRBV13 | CASSLVSPLQGGTEAFF | TGTGCCAGCAGCTTAGTGTCCCCACTGCAGGGGGGTACTGAAGCTTTCTTT
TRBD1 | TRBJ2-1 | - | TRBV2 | CASRMDRGEPNEQFF | TGTGCCAGCAGAATGGACAGGGGGGAACCCAATGAGCAGTTCTTC
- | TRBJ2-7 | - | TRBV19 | CASSIGGGFSYEQYF | TGTGCCAGTAGTATAGGTGGCGGATTCTCCTACGAGCAGTACTTC
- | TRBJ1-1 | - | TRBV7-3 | CASRRGGSDTEAFF | TGTGCCAGCAGGCGGGGGGGCTCGGACACTGAAGCTTTCTTT
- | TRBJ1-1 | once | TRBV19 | CASSRTVAMNTEAFF | TGTGCCAGTAGTAGGACAGTGGCCATGAACACTGAAGCTTTCTTT
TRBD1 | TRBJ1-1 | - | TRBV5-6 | CASSLRGGNTEAFF | TGTGCCAGCAGCTTGAGAGGGGGCAACACTGAAGCTTTCTTT
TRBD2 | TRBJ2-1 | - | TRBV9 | CASSVSLAGSDEQFF | TGTGCCAGCAGCGTATCCCTAGCGGGGTCGGATGAGCAGTTCTTC
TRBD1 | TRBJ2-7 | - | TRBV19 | CASGAEGQGSYEQYF | TGTGCCAGTGGAGCAGAGGGACAGGGCTCCTACGAGCAGTACTTC
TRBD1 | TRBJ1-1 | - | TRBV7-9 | CASSFGTVDAEAFF | TGTGCCAGCAGCTTTGGGACAGTAGACGCTGAAGCTTTCTTT
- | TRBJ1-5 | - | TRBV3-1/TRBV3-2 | CASSQGTGMGSPQHF | TGTGCCAGCAGCCAAGGAACGGGAATGGGGTCACCCCAGCATTTT
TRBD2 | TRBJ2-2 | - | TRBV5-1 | CASSVGREGTGELFF | TGCGCCAGCAGCGTTGGACGGGAGGGCACCGGGGAGCTGTTTTTT
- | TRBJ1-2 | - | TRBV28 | CASSEELRGYTF | TGTGCCAGCAGCGAAGAGTTGCGTGGCTACACCTTC
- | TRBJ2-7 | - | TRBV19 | CASSIPGAEQYF | TGTGCCAGTAGTATTCCAGGGGCAGAGCAGTACTTC
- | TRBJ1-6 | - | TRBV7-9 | CASSPGGGNSPLHF | TGTGCCAGCAGCCCCGGGGGAGGGAATTCACCCCTCCACTTT
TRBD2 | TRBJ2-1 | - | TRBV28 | CASTKLAGGQREQFF | TGTGCCAGCACCAAACTAGCGGGAGGCCAAAGGGAGCAGTTCTTC
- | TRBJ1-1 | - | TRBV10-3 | CAISESGRINTEAFF | TGTGCCATCAGTGAGTCAGGCAGGATTAACACTGAAGCTTTCTTT
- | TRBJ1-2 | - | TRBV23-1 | CASPPRYLYGYTF | TGCGCCAGCCCGCCTCGGTACCTCTATGGCTACACCTTC
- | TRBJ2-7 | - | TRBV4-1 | CASSQDRMVEGYEQYF | TGCGCCAGCAGCCAAGATCGGATGGTGGAGGGCTACGAGCAGTACTTC
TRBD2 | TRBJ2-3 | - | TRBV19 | CASSILLAGAETDTQYF | TGTGCCAGTAGTATCCTGTTAGCGGGAGCGGAGACAGATACGCAGTATTTT
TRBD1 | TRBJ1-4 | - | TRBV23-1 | CASSQTRPQGWDEKLFF | TGCGCCAGCAGTCAAACCCGCCCACAGGGGTGGGATGAAAAACTGTTTTTT
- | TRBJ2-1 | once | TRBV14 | CASSHRPYNEQFF | TGTGCCAGCAGCCATCGTCCTTACAATGAGCAGTTCTTC
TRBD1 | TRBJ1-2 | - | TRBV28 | CASSSGQGEGYTF | TGTGCCAGCAGCTCTGGACAGGGAGAGGGCTACACCTTC
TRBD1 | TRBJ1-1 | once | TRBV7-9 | CASSLQRQGNTEAFF | TGTGCCAGCAGCCTCCAACGACAGGGGAACACTGAAGCTTTCTTT
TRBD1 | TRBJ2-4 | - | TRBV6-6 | CASRLGQGKNIQYF | TGTGCCAGCAGGTTAGGACAGGGTAAAAACATTCAGTACTTC
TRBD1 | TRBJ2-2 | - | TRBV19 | CASHRGSGYTGELFF | TGTGCCAGTCACAGGGGGAGCGGTTACACCGGGGAGCTGTTTTTT
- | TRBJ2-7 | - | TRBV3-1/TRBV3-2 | CASSQRDSHEQYF | TGTGCCAGCAGCCAACGGGACTCCCACGAGCAGTACTTC
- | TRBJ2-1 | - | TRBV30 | CAWRRNEQFF | TGTGCCTGGAGACGGAATGAGCAGTTCTTC